Listed below are T cell receptor beta chains from one sample, sequenced in a study of blood T cell repertoires in COVID-19. Using immunoSEQ multiplex PCR, the repertoire was profiled, and TCRdb retains in-frame clones only, with some absent. The data contain about 30,000 clones, nearly 90% of them singletons. Sequencing was carried out using peripheral blood. The receptors were gathered from a man at least 80 years old with acute or convalescent COVID-19. Both conserved end residues are part of each CDR3. Each record gives: clone size, CDR3 length, V gene, D gene, J gene, CDR3 DNA, CDR3 protein. A D gene is named only where the DNA matches it firmly. A row's size may be missing; if present it is once, few, many or a size class.

>NA|14|TRBV11-3|NA|TRBJ2-5
TGTGCCAGCAGCTTAGTACGGGGGGCGGGGACCCAGTACTTC
CASSLVRGAGTQYF
>NA|14|TRBV7-9|TRBD2|TRBJ2-5
TGTGCCAGCAGACCCCTAGCGGGAGTTCAGACCCAGTACTTC
CASRPLAGVQTQYF
>NA|14|TRBV6-4|NA|TRBJ1-1
TGTGCCAGCAGTGCCGCCAGGGGGAACACTGAAGCTTTCTTT
CASSAARGNTEAFF
>NA|16|TRBV12-5|TRBD1|TRBJ1-3
TGTGCTAGTGGTCGCTCGGACAGGAACTCTGGAAACACCATATATTTT
CASGRSDRNSGNTIYF
>NA|17|TRBV5-8|NA|TRBJ2-4
TGTGCCAGCAGCCCGAACTCGCGGAGGGGCACCAAAAACATTCAGTACTTC
CASSPNSRRGTKNIQYF
>NA|16|TRBV3-1/TRBV3-2|TRBD2|TRBJ2-5
TGTGCCAGCAGCCAAGAATGGTCGGGAGGGAAAGAGACCCAGTACTTC
CASSQEWSGGKETQYF
>once|13|TRBV6-1|NA|TRBJ1-5
TGTGCCAGCAGTGAGTCTGGGAGTCAGCCCCAGCATTTT
CASSESGSQPQHF
>NA|16|TRBV14|NA|TRBJ1-6
TGTGCCAGCAGCCAGCACCAGGGTGACAATAATTCACCCCTCCACTTT
CASSQHQGDNNSPLHF
>NA|14|TRBV5-4|TRBD1|TRBJ1-1
TGTGCCAGCAGCTTGGGGACAGGGGGCACTGAAGCTTTCTTT
CASSLGTGGTEAFF
>few|16|TRBV14|TRBD1|TRBJ1-4
TGTGCCAGCAGCCAACGACAGGGATCAACTAATGAAAAACTGTTTTTT
CASSQRQGSTNEKLFF
>once|17|TRBV19|TRBD1|TRBJ1-5
TGTGCCAGTAGTATACAAGGACAGGGGGCTCCCTCACAGCCCCAGCATTTT
CASSIQGQGAPSQPQHF
>NA|16|TRBV4-1|NA|TRBJ2-5
TGCGCCAGCAGCCAAAACGTGATAGCCATGAAAGAGACCCAGTACTTC
CASSQNVIAMKETQYF
>NA|16|TRBV7-2|NA|TRBJ2-1
TGTGCCAGCAGCAACAGACTAGGTGGGATGGGTCATGAGCAGTTCTTC
CASSNRLGGMGHEQFF
>few|13|TRBV19|NA|TRBJ1-1
TGTGCCAGTAGTAGTCAAGCGGACACTGAAGCTTTCTTT
CASSSQADTEAFF
>few|14|TRBV11-3|NA|TRBJ1-1
TGTGCCAGCAGCTTTCAACAGGTTAACACTGAAGCTTTCTTT
CASSFQQVNTEAFF
>NA|13|TRBV2|NA|TRBJ2-5
TGTGCCAGCAGTGAAAGAGGGTTCGAGACCCAGTACTTC
CASSERGFETQYF
>once|14|TRBV6-6|NA|TRBJ2-2
TGTGCCAGCAGTCGAACCGACAGTGGGGGGGAGCTGTTTTTT
CASSRTDSGGELFF
>NA|17|TRBV4-2|NA|TRBJ1-4
TGTGCCAGCAGCCAAGATATGTGGCAGGGGCGTAATGAAAAACTGTTTTTT
CASSQDMWQGRNEKLFF
>once|15|TRBV18|NA|TRBJ2-1
TGTGCCAGCTCGGCAGGCTCGAGCTCCTACAATGAGCAGTTCTTC
CASSAGSSSYNEQFF
>once|14|TRBV18|TRBD1|TRBJ2-7
TGTGCCAGCTCACCCGGGACAGCAACCTACGAGCAGTACTTC
CASSPGTATYEQYF
>NA|16|TRBV4-2|NA|TRBJ2-2
TGTGCCAGCAGCCAAGAGGTTAGCGGCAACACCGGGGAGCTGTTTTTT
CASSQEVSGNTGELFF
>NA|16|TRBV7-9|NA|TRBJ2-2
TGTGCCAGCAGCTCAGTTCGGGGTGACGGTGGCGGGGAGCTGTTTTTT
CASSSVRGDGGGELFF
>NA|12|TRBV28|NA|TRBJ1-5
TGTGCCAGCAGTTTCTCAGGTCAGCCCCAGCATTTT
CASSFSGQPQHF
>NA|15|TRBV6-5|TRBD2|TRBJ2-2
TGTGCCAGCTTAAGGACCCGGGAGGGCACCGGGGAGCTGTTTTTT
CASLRTREGTGELFF
>NA|15|TRBV5-1|TRBD1|TRBJ2-5
TGCGCCAGCAGCCCCGGGACAGGGTACCAAGAGACCCAGTACTTC
CASSPGTGYQETQYF
>once|11|TRBV20-1|NA|TRBJ2-7
TGCAGTGCTAGTTCAGGGTTCGAGCAGTACTTC
CSASSGFEQYF
>NA|15|TRBV4-1|NA|TRBJ2-1
TGCGCCAGCACCTGGGGCCTTCAGGTGGACAATGAGCAGTTCTTC
CASTWGLQVDNEQFF
>NA|16|TRBV10-1|NA|TRBJ1-6
TGCGCCAGCAGTGAGTCGAGTCGGGGATATAATTCACCCCTCCACTTT
CASSESSRGYNSPLHF
>NA|14|TRBV3-1/TRBV3-2|NA|TRBJ2-7
TGTGCCAGCAGCCTAGGACTGGGGAACTACGAGCAGTACTTC
CASSLGLGNYEQYF
>once|13|TRBV5-8|NA|TRBJ1-1
TGTGCCAGCAGCCACGACAGGAACACTGAAGCTTTCTTT
CASSHDRNTEAFF
>NA|13|TRBV30|NA|TRBJ1-2
TGTGCCTGGAGTGATGGGCAGTCGGGAGGCTACACCTTC
CAWSDGQSGGYTF
>NA|16|TRBV18|NA|TRBJ1-4
TGTGCCAGCTCACCCCTCGGCGGGACGGATAATGAAAAACTGTTTTTT
CASSPLGGTDNEKLFF
>NA|12|TRBV29-1|NA|TRBJ2-5
TGCAGCGTAGACTCGCCCCAAGAGACCCAGTACTTC
CSVDSPQETQYF
>few|19|TRBV24-1|TRBD2|TRBJ2-2
TGTGCCACCAGTGACTACGGTAGCGGGACCCTCAGAGCCACCGGGGAGCTGTTTTTT
CATSDYGSGTLRATGELFF
>NA|16|TRBV6-1|TRBD1|TRBJ1-1
TGTGCCAGCAGTGACCGGGACAGGGGAAGAGACACTGAAGCTTTCTTT
CASSDRDRGRDTEAFF
>NA|16|TRBV20-1|TRBD1|TRBJ2-5
TGCAGTGCTAGTACCCCTGGACAGGGGGCTTGGGAGACCCAGTACTTC
CSASTPGQGAWETQYF
>NA|16|TRBV6-2/TRBV6-3|TRBD1|TRBJ1-2
TGTGCCAGCAGCCCAGGGACAGGGGGCAATTACTATGGCTACACCTTC
CASSPGTGGNYYGYTF
>NA|15|TRBV18|NA|TRBJ1-1
TGTGCCAGCTCGGGGGGAGGTCAAATCGGGACTGAAGCTTTCTTT
CASSGGGQIGTEAFF
>NA|13|TRBV6-5|NA|TRBJ1-3
TGTGCCAGCAGTTATTCCGGGGTCGACACCATATATTTT
CASSYSGVDTIYF
>once|16|TRBV28|TRBD2|TRBJ2-5
TGTGCCAGCAGCCCGTCGGGGGAAGCGGGGCTAGAGACCCAGTACTTC
CASSPSGEAGLETQYF
>NA|13|TRBV27|NA|TRBJ2-7
TGTGCCAGCAGAGTAGGAGGGGCCTACGAGCAGTACTTC
CASRVGGAYEQYF
>NA|12|TRBV12-3/TRBV12-4|NA|TRBJ2-5
TGTGCCAGCAGTTTGAGCCAAGAGACCCAGTACTTC
CASSLSQETQYF
>NA|12|TRBV12-3/TRBV12-4|NA|TRBJ1-3
TGTGCCAGCAGTTACAGGGCGGACACCATATATTTT
CASSYRADTIYF
>NA|16|TRBV11-3|NA|TRBJ2-1
TGTGCCAGCAGCTTAGGACTAACGGGGAGCTCTAATGAGCAGTTCTTC
CASSLGLTGSSNEQFF
>NA|15|TRBV5-1|TRBD1|TRBJ2-2
TGCGCCAGCAGAAGGACAGGTTCGAACACCGGGGAGCTGTTTTTT
CASRRTGSNTGELFF
>once|11|TRBV3-1/TRBV3-2|NA|TRBJ2-3
TGTGCCAGCAGCCTTACCGGTTGGCAGTATTTT
CASSLTGWQYF
>few|15|TRBV4-2|NA|TRBJ2-6
TGTGCCAGCAGACTGACAGCCTCTGGGGCCAACGTCCTGACTTTC
CASRLTASGANVLTF
>NA|13|TRBV1|NA|TRBJ2-5
TGCACCAGCAGCCCGGGACAGCAAGAGACCCAGTACTTC
CTSSPGQQETQYF
>NA|15|TRBV18|NA|TRBJ1-1
TGTGCCAGCTCACCCCCGGGGGGTTGGAGAACTGAAGCTTTCTTT
CASSPPGGWRTEAFF
>NA|15|TRBV5-1|TRBD2|TRBJ2-2
TGCGCCAGCAGCCCCTCGACTAGCGGGGACCGGGAGCTGTTTTTT
CASSPSTSGDRELFF
>NA|14|TRBV5-1|NA|TRBJ1-1
TGCGCCAGCAGCTTTAGGGAGGCGGACACTGAAGCTTTCTTT
CASSFREADTEAFF
>NA|16|TRBV5-1|TRBD2|TRBJ2-3
TGCGCCAGCAGTGAGGGGACTAGCGGGTTGACAGATACGCAGTATTTT
CASSEGTSGLTDTQYF
>NA|15|TRBV19|TRBD1|TRBJ1-2
TGTGCCAGTAGTATACTCGACAGGGGAAGCTATGGCTACACCTTC
CASSILDRGSYGYTF
>NA|15|TRBV10-2|TRBD1|TRBJ1-5
TGCGCCAGCAGTGCCGGGACAGGTCCTTACCAGCCCCAGCATTTT
CASSAGTGPYQPQHF
>NA|13|TRBV7-9|NA|TRBJ2-1
TGTGCCAGCAGCCCGGTAACCTACAATGAGCAGTTCTTC
CASSPVTYNEQFF
>NA|12|TRBV4-1|NA|TRBJ2-7
TGCGCCAGCAGCCAAAAAGGAGGCGAGCAGTACTTC
CASSQKGGEQYF
>NA|15|TRBV18|NA|TRBJ2-4
TGTGCCAGCTCAGCGGGACCCATAGCCAAAAACATTCAGTACTTC
CASSAGPIAKNIQYF